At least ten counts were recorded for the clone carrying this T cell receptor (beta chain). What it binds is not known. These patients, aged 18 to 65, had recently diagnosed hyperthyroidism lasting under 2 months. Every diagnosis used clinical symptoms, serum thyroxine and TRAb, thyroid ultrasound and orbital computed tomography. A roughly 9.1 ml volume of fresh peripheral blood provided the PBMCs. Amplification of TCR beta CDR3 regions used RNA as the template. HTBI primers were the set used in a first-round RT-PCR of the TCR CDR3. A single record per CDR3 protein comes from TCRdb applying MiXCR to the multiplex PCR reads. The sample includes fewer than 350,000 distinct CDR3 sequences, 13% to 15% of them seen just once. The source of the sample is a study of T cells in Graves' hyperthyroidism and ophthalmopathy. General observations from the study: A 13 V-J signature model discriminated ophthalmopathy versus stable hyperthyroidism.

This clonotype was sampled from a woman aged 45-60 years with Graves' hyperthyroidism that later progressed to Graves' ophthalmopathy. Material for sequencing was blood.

The CDR3 region is CASSEIQRYNEQFF. CDR3 nucleotide sequence: TGTGCCAGCAGTGAGATTCAGCGCTACAATGAGCAGTTCTTC. The V gene is TRBV2, the J gene TRBJ2-1; D remains ambiguous. Germline assignment: CDR1 SNHLY and CDR2 FYNNEI. The CDR3 totals 14 residues. The ends were cut back, 3 bases at V and 3 bases at J, with 9 bases in the middle. The entire variable domain, with the rest obtained from reference TRBV2 and TRBJ2-1, is as follows: EPEVTQTPSHQVTQMGQEVILRCVPISNHLYFYWYRQILGQKVEFLVSFYNNEISEKSEIFDDQFSVERPDGSNFTLKIRSTKLEDSAMYFCASSEIQRYNEQFFGPGTRLTVL.